This T cell receptor (beta chain) was retrieved from a study of blood T cells in healthy people across ages. For the second PCR, which ran for roughly 7 to 11 cycles, a sample-barcoded 5' primer and a J-beta primer mix were used. Each of the cDNA molecules was tagged by a template-switch adaptor with 12 random nucleotides. TCRdb used MiXCR to reprocess the 5' RACE reads, holding one entry per CDR3 protein. The repertoire has about 680,000 distinct CDR3 sequences, around half of them found once; the top ten carry roughly 34%. The V and J ends lost 5 bases and 6 bases respectively, with 20 bases between them. The CDR3 is 15 residues long. CDR1 and CDR2 (germline): DFQATT, SNEGSKA (reference sequence). This clonotype was seen just once.

The chain recombines TRBV20-1 with TRBJ2-1, with a possible D match to TRBD2 (7 bases). This TCR derives from an older woman in good health. Sequencing was done on a sample of blood. The CDR3 region is CSALGGGAWVNEQFF. The CDR3 nucleotides are TGCAGTGCTCTAGGGGGGGGAGCTTGGGTCAATGAGCAGTTCTTC.